Presented here are 2 T cell receptor beta chains from one specimen sequenced in a study of spatial heterogeneity in lung cancer (dated by TCRdb to 2018 to 2020). In the paper's terms, the time point label means: sample taken at primary tumor resection. The library was obtained by 5' RACE. TCRdb lists the instrument as NextSeq 500. Through fastp at Q25 and MiXCR, TCRdb rebuilt clones from the public reads, retaining in-frame beta chains. Identical CDR3 protein sequences are pooled into one entry, listed with their most common genes and DNA. This sample comprises 3,000 or so distinct CDR3 sequences, roughly 7.7% of them detected only once. The ten largest account for about 24% of the sample. This specimen consisted of normal lung tissue next to the tumor, obtained at surgery. These receptors originate from a male donor with early-stage non-small cell lung cancer.

This clonotype was found many times. CDR3: CSARSGRGSYEQYF. The CDR3 nucleotides read TGCAGTGCTCGGAGCGGGAGGGGTTCCTACGAGCAGTACTTC. V is TRBV20-1 and J is TRBJ2-7; the match to TRBD2 covers 10 bases. The CDR3 loop spans 14 amino acids. V was pared by 5 bases and J by 1 base, with 5 bases of the junction left unmatched. Looked up from germline, CDR1 is DFQATT and CDR2 is SNEGSKA (reference sequence).

This clonotype is medium-sized (0.01 to 0.1%). CDR3 in DNA: TGTGCCAGCAGTACACTGGGTGTTAGAAAGAACACCGGGGAGCTGTTTTTT. It yields the protein CASSTLGVRKNTGELFF. This chain connects TRBV27 to TRBJ2-2; no clear D gene. The CDR3 totals 17 residues. Germline lookup yields CDR1 MNHEY and CDR2 SMNVEV (reference sequence). Trimming removed 5 bases from V and 1 base from J, with 17 bases in between.